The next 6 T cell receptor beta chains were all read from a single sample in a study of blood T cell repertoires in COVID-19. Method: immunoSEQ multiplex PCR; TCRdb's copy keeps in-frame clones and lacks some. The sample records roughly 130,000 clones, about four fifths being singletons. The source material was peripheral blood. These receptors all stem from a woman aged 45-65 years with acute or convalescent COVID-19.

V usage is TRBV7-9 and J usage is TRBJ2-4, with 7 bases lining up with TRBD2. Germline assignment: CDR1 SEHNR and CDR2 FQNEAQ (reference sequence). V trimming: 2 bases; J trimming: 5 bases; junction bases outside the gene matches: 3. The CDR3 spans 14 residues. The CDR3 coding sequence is TGTGCCAGCAGCTTACCTAGCGGAGAAAACATTCAGTACTTC. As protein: CASSLPSGENIQYF.

The CDR3 sequence: CASSQSQDYGEQYF. For the CDR3, the DNA is TGCGCCAGCAGCCAGTCCCAGGATTATGGGGAGCAGTACTTC. V usage is TRBV4-1 and J usage is TRBJ2-7; D remains unclear. V dropped 3 bases and J dropped 7 bases, with 16 bases sitting between them. The CDR3 extends over 14 amino acids. Germline CDR1 is MGHRA and CDR2 is YSYEKL.

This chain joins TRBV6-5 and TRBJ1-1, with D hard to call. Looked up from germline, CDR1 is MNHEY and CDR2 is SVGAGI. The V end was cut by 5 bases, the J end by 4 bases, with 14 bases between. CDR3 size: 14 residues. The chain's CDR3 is CASSPPGRVTEAFF. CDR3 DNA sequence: TGTGCCAGCAGTCCCCCGGGTAGAGTCACTGAAGCTTTCTTT.

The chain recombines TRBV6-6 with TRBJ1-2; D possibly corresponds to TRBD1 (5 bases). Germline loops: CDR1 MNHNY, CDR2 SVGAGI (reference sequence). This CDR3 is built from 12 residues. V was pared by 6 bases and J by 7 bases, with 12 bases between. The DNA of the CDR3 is TGTGCCAGCAGCCCCGCCGGGGGTGGCTACACCTTC. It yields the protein CASSPAGGGYTF.

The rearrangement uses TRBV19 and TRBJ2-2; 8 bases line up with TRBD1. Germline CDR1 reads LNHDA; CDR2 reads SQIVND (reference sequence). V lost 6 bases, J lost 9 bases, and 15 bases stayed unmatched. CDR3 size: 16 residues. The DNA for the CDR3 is TGTGCCAGTAGCCCACGGCCGAGACAGGGGAGCCGGGAGCTGTTTTTT. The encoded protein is CASSPRPRQGSRELFF.

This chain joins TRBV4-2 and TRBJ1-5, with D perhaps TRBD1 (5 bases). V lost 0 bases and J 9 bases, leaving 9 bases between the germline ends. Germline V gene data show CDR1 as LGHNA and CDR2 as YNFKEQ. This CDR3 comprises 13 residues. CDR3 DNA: TGTGCCAGCAGCCAAGACAGGGTCGGGCCCCAGCATTTT. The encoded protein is CASSQDRVGPQHF.